Given below is one TCR beta chain in context. Its antigen remains unidentified. The sample holds no much larger clone one base away, and base qualities are not on file. The label giving this sample's time point can be read as: baseline before first vaccination. Vaccinee samples were obtained from the UK trials COV001 and COV002, which included a single-blind randomized controlled phase 2/3 trial of AZD1222 (ChAdOx1 nCoV-19) in healthy adults. For TCRbeta chain sequencing, PBMC samples from trial participants were taken at day 0 and at day 28 after the second dose. This sample stems from a study of T cell responses to AZD1222 COVID-19 vaccine (dated by TCRdb to about 2021). Notes on the research overall: Because spike-specific TCR depth and breadth did not differ between the two schedules, AZD1222 recipients who got a second dose at roughly 4 weeks were pooled with those who got a second dose at roughly 12 weeks. TCR sequencing covered roughly 230 trial participants: 200 to 220 given two doses of AZD1222 and about 26 given two doses of MenACWY control vaccine. Trial participants were enrolled by age into 18-55, 56-69 and 70-plus year subgroups, with about 150, 28 and 57 TCR-sequenced participants respectively.

The CDR3 regions of human TCRbeta chains were analyzed by immunosequencing. In the authors' own workflow: TCRs in the repertoires were compared against a reference library of SARS-CoV-2-specific TCRs that had been generated with the MIRA antigen-specificity platform. Breadth was defined as the fraction of unique TCRs that were SARS-CoV-2-associated, and depth was defined as the fraction of total T cells that were SARS-CoV-2-associated. Using the MIRA data, each spike-specific TCR was mapped to the spike region that the TCR reacts to and placed in a CD4 or CD8 class. Log10-transformed breadth and depth values were compared by one-way ANOVA with Sidak's multiple comparisons tests. TCRdb holds this immuneACCESS table with in-frame rearrangements only. Some clones are missing; in checked studies, unresolved V genes explain under half, and the rest has no known cause. Clone size and V and J calls were adopted from that table, with D and trimming inferred from the DNA. Present in this sample are roughly 100,000 clones, approximately 90% of which were seen just once. The top ten hold 5% of the sample.

V is clipped by 3 bases and J by 7 bases, and the sequence between their germline boundaries is 4 bases long. The CDR3 runs 10 amino acids, cysteine and phenylalanine included. Of the read, only the CDR3 DNA is kept; its 30 bases are in frame from base 1. The CDR1 and CDR2 encoded by the germline V gene (reference sequence) are DFQATT and SNEGSKA. What the research found in general, with its limitations: In the small 56-69-year group, the increase in depth fell short of significance, most likely because of low power. Participants were mostly white British and included more females than males, and it was suggested by the authors that clonal diversity may have been underestimated. A significant rise in spike-specific TCR breadth and depth was observed after two AZD1222 doses relative to day 0 and relative to MenACWY recipients. No day 14 peak-response samples were available, so repertoires were characterized only after the peak T cell response. Reportedly, close to half of the unique spike-specific TCRs recognized epitopes lying outside the regions that are mutated in the B.1.351 and B.1.1.7 variants. CD4 TCRs associated with the vaccine covered the entire spike protein, and the dominant responses were in regions 160-218 and 743-854. Conclusions about previously exposed vaccinees are limited, since just five or six AZD1222 recipients were seropositive for SARS-CoV-2 at baseline.

This receptor was obtained from an adult in good health. The V and J segments used are TRBV20-1 and TRBJ2-1; there is no confident call for the D gene. The specimen comprised peripheral blood, sampled on day 0 of AZD1222 vaccination. The CDR3 has the sequence CSARWNEQFF. The DNA sequence is TGCAGTGCTAGGTGGAATGAGCAGTTCTTC.